The 29 T cell receptor beta chains presented below share a single source sample, sequenced in a study of identical twins. Via MiXCR, TCRdb re-called the 5' RACE reads, giving one row per CDR3 protein. The repertoire holds approximately 220,000 distinct CDR3 sequences, 6.5% to 8.5% seen once, with less than 2% in the top ten. The sample also formed part of further work on yellow fever vaccine responses in identical twins.

Sequencing input: memory (CD45RO+) T cells sorted from blood. All receptors come from a woman aged 18-29 years in good health.

Only a few counts were recorded for this clonotype. This chain uses TRBV18 with TRBJ1-1; the D gene is possibly TRBD1 (6 bases). CDR3 length: 17 amino acids. The V gene lost 2 bases and the J gene lost 7 bases, with 23 bases spanning the gap. Germline lookup yields CDR1 KGHSH and CDR2 LQKENI. CDR3 loop: CASSPLIHREVVNEAFF. CDR3 in DNA: TGTGCCAGCTCACCATTGATCCACAGGGAGGTGGTAAATGAAGCTTTCTTT.

This clonotype was observed many times. The chain employs TRBV29-1 and TRBJ2-5; D unresolved. The germline V gene encodes CDR1 SQVTM and CDR2 ANQGSEA. Trimming cost V 4 bases and J 4 bases, with 13 bases left between them. CDR3 size: 13 residues. The CDR3 sequence: CSVGMRIPETQYF. The CDR3 bases are TGCAGCGTTGGAATGCGGATCCCAGAGACCCAGTACTTC.

This clonotype came up many times. The chain is built from TRBV5-1 and TRBJ2-1; tentatively, D is TRBD1 or TRBD2 (5 bases each). V lost 4 bases and J 5 bases, leaving 16 bases between the germline ends. CDR1 is SGHRS and CDR2 is YFSETQ in the germline V gene. The CDR3 totals 15 residues. The CDR3 DNA reads TGCGCCAGCAGCGGCACCGGGACCAAAAACAATGAGCAGTTCTTC. It yields the protein CASSGTGTKNNEQFF.

This sequence joins TRBV5-1 and TRBJ1-1, with 8 nucleotides matching TRBD1. V lost 4 bases and J lost 4; bases outside the gene matches: 6. This CDR3 has 14 amino acids. The V gene's germline CDR1 is SGHRS and CDR2 YFSETQ. The CDR3 reads CASSVQGESTEAFF. The DNA of the CDR3 is TGCGCCAGCAGCGTACAGGGGGAAAGCACTGAAGCTTTCTTT.

This chain links TRBV10-2 with TRBJ2-7; D is possibly TRBD1 (6 bases). With 2 bases removed from V and 4 bases from J, the gap between germline ends came to 12 bases. Germline CDR1 WSHSY, CDR2 SAAADI. The CDR3 consists of 14 residues. CDR3 residues: CASSEQAGDYEQYF. The DNA of the CDR3 is TGCGCCAGCAGTGAGCAGGCAGGGGATTACGAGCAGTACTTC.

V gene TRBV3-1 combines with J gene TRBJ2-5; either TRBD1 or TRBD2 may fit D (5 bases each). This CDR3 contains 12 residues. Trimming took off 3 bases at V and 6 bases at J, with 8 bases between the two ends. The germline V gene has CDR1 LGHDT and CDR2 YNNKEL (reference sequence). The CDR3 sequence is CASSHWGKTQYF. The CDR3 DNA reads TGTGCCAGCAGCCATTGGGGGAAGACCCAGTACTTC.

This clonotype was seen many times. This chain links TRBV20-1 with TRBJ1-2, with a tentative D call TRBD1 (6 bases). The V and J ends lost 4 bases and 8 bases respectively, with 11 bases between them. The CDR3 length is 11 residues. Germline V CDR1 and CDR2: DFQATT, SNEGSKA (reference sequence). CDR3 loop: CSATQGQGYTF. CDR3 nucleotide sequence: TGCAGTGCTACCCAGGGGCAGGGCTACACCTTC.

This clonotype appeared many times. This chain uses TRBV20-1 with TRBJ2-3; D may be TRBD1 (6 bases). This CDR3 has 17 amino acids. V was cut by 3 bases and J by 0 bases, with 19 bases left in between. Germline CDR1 DFQATT, CDR2 SNEGSKA (reference sequence). CDR3 protein: CSARNPGTSSSTDTQYF. CDR3 coding DNA: TGCAGTGCTAGGAACCCCGGGACAAGCTCTAGCACAGATACGCAGTATTTT.

The V call is TRBV20-1, the J call TRBJ2-1; 7 bases fit TRBD1. J was trimmed by 9 bases and V by 1 base; bases with no gene match: 9. In germline, CDR1 is DFQATT, CDR2 SNEGSKA (reference sequence). The length of the CDR3 is 14 residues. This CDR3 reads CSARVQGQVGEQFF. CDR3 sequence (DNA): TGCAGTGCTAGAGTCCAAGGACAGGTTGGTGAGCAGTTCTTC.

This chain joins TRBV10-3 and TRBJ1-1; TRBD1 aligns across 8 bases. CDR1 and CDR2 from the germline V gene are ENHRY and SYGVKD. The V and J ends lost 4 bases and 3 bases, in that order; junction bases with no gene match: 4. The CDR3 consists of 14 residues. In DNA, the CDR3 is TGTGCCATCAGTGCCGGACAGGGTCACACTGAAGCTTTCTTT. Its protein product is CAISAGQGHTEAFF.

This clonotype was observed many times. The genes are TRBV7-9 and TRBJ2-2; D remains unclear. CDR1 and CDR2 (germline): SEHNR, FQNEAQ (reference sequence). The length of the CDR3 is 14 residues. The V gene lost 2 bases and the J gene lost 3 bases, with 7 bases spanning the gap. The CDR3 region has the DNA TGTGCCAGCAGCTTAAGTCGTGACACCGGGGAGCTGTTTTTT. The encoded protein is CASSLSRDTGELFF.

The chain links TRBV11-2 to TRBJ2-5; 12 bases agree with TRBD2. The ends lost 1 base at V and 0 bases at J; junction bases unmatched: 9. The CDR3 spans 19 residues. CDR1 and CDR2 (germline): SGHAT, FQNNGV. The CDR3 DNA reads as TGTGCCAGCAGCTTAGGTCGGGCTAGCGGGAGGGCCTACCAAGAGACCCAGTACTTC. Amino acid sequence: CASSLGRASGRAYQETQYF.

This clonotype was detected only a few times. CDR3: CSARALTSGPYEQYF. CDR3 in DNA: TGCAGTGCTAGAGCTCTGACTAGCGGGCCCTACGAGCAGTACTTC. The rearrangement joins TRBV20-1 to TRBJ2-7; 10 nucleotides align to TRBD2. Looked up from germline, CDR1 is DFQATT and CDR2 is SNEGSKA (reference sequence). Unmatched junction bases numbered 5, after V lost 1 base and J lost 2 bases. The CDR3 has 15 amino acids.

The chain employs TRBV10-3 and TRBJ2-2; D may correspond to TRBD1 or TRBD2 (5 bases each). The CDR3 totals 14 residues. Per the germline V gene, CDR1 is ENHRY and CDR2 is SYGVKD. V was trimmed by 11 bases and J by 1 base, leaving 14 bases between them. The CDR3 protein is CAVKGTENTGELFF. The CDR3 DNA is TGTGCCGTAAAGGGGACGGAGAACACCGGGGAGCTGTTTTTT.

This clonotype was observed at least ten times. The chain couples TRBV5-1 to TRBJ2-5; D possibly corresponds to TRBD2 (5 bases). This CDR3 contains 14 residues. The V gene's germline CDR1 is SGHRS and CDR2 YFSETQ. Trimming stripped 5 bases from V and 5 bases from J, with 16 bases between. CDR3 protein: CASSGIGVGETQYF. In DNA, the CDR3 is TGCGCCAGCAGTGGTATCGGGGTCGGCGAGACCCAGTACTTC. Complete variable domain (other parts from reference TRBV5-1 and TRBJ2-5): KAGVTQTPRYLIKTRGQQVTLSCSPISGHRSVSWYQQTPGQGLQFLFEYFSETQRNKGNFPGRFSGRQFSNSRSEMNVSTLELGDSALYLCASSGIGVGETQYFGPGTRLLVL.

This clonotype was seen ten or more times. The rearrangement joins TRBV5-6 to TRBJ2-7; tentative D call: TRBD1 (5 bases). This CDR3 region has 13 residues. V lost 1 base and J lost 2, with 7 bases in between. Germline V gives CDR1 SGHDT, CDR2 YYEEEE. CDR3 coding DNA: TGTGCCAGCAGCTTGATACAGGCCTACGAGCAGTACTTC. Its protein is CASSLIQAYEQYF.

The genes are TRBV3-1 and TRBJ1-3, with D possibly TRBD1 on 6 matching bases. This CDR3 spans 15 amino acids. Germline V gene lookup returns CDR1 LGHDT and CDR2 YNNKEL (reference sequence). V was clipped by 2 bases and J by 4 bases, with 12 bases between them. CDR3 in amino acids: CASSQRGSKGNTIYF. CDR3 nucleotides: TGTGCCAGCAGCCAAAGGGGGTCTAAAGGAAACACCATATATTTT.

The J gene is TRBJ1-1, the V gene TRBV4-3; D is possibly TRBD1 (5 bases). Germline CDR1 LGHNA, CDR2 YSLEER. Trimming shortened V by 4 bases and J by 3 bases, and 15 bases separated the two germline ends. This CDR3 has 15 residues. DNA for the CDR3: TGCGCCAGCAGCCCGATCGGGGACGGGGACACTGAAGCTTTCTTT. Translating gives CASSPIGDGDTEAFF.

This clonotype was seen a handful of times. The CDR3 region has the DNA TGTGCCAGCAGCTCGTCTCAGCGGATCACAGATACGCAGTATTTT. This encodes CASSSSQRITDTQYF. V usage is TRBV7-2 and J usage is TRBJ2-3; TRBD2 might be the D (5 bases). V was shortened by 4 bases and J by 2 bases, with 13 bases between the two germline ends. This CDR3 is built from 15 residues. Per germline, CDR1 SGHTA and CDR2 FQGNSA.

This clonotype was detected only a few times. V gene TRBV12-3 or TRBV12-4 combines with J gene TRBJ2-1; 7 bases agree with TRBD1. Trimming cost V 5 bases and J 3 bases; bases outside gene matches: 4. The CDR3 has 14 residues. DNA of the CDR3: TGTGCCAGCAGTCTCGGGACAGACTACAATGAGCAGTTCTTC. It translates to CASSLGTDYNEQFF.

This clonotype has at least ten counts. This chain connects TRBV11-2 to TRBJ2-7, with TRBD1 as a possible D gene (5 bases). V shed 4 bases and J shed 0 bases, with 10 bases lying between them. The germline gives CDR1 SGHAT, CDR2 FQNNGV. This CDR3 region has 14 residues. The DNA of the CDR3 is TGTGCCAGCAGCTCTGGACAATTCTCCTACGAGCAGTACTTC. As protein: CASSSGQFSYEQYF.

The sample holds many counts of this clonotype. The V gene is TRBV12-3 or TRBV12-4, the J gene TRBJ2-2, with D tentatively TRBD2 (6 bases). This CDR3 has 13 amino acids. Between the trimmed V and J ends, which lost 3 bases and 6 bases, there was a span of 8 bases. The CDR3 DNA reads as TGTGCCAGCAGTTTTGCGGGGCCCGGGGAGCTGTTTTTT. Its translation is CASSFAGPGELFF.

This clonotype came up a few times. CDR3 loop: CASSWGDEKLFF. The DNA for the CDR3 is TGTGCCAGCAGTTGGGGGGATGAAAAACTGTTTTTT. The chain uses TRBV6-5 and TRBJ1-4, with a tentative D call TRBD1 (5 bases). CDR1 is MNHEY and CDR2 is SVGAGI in the germline V gene. Between the trimmed V and J ends, which lost 4 bases and 6 bases, there was a span of 6 bases. The CDR3 length is 12 residues.

This clonotype appeared many times. The genes are TRBV24-1 and TRBJ2-7; unclear D gene. V was clipped by 7 bases and J by 3 bases, with 3 bases between them. The germline CDR1 and CDR2 sequences are KGHDR and SFDVKD. The CDR3 consists of 10 residues. CDR3: CATRSYEQYF. CDR3 nucleotide sequence: TGTGCCACCAGAAGCTACGAGCAGTACTTC.

This clonotype was detected a few times. CDR3 in amino acids: CASSTLGGVDNEQFF. Here the CDR3 DNA reads TGTGCCAGCAGCACCCTGGGGGGGGTAGACAATGAGCAGTTCTTC. The chain carries TRBV21-1 and TRBJ2-1; the table names TRBD1, a call not compared with the DNA. TRBV21-1 is deemed a pseudogene. The CDR3 extends over 15 amino acids.

This clonotype was observed a handful of times. This chain uses TRBV5-1 with TRBJ1-1; D gene ambiguous. Germline V gene data show CDR1 as SGHRS and CDR2 as YFSETQ. V was pared by 0 bases and J by 1 base, with 10 bases between. The CDR3 is 15 amino acids. The CDR3 nucleotides are TGCGCCAGCAGCTTGGATGGGGTTACGAACACTGAAGCTTTCTTT. Its translation: CASSLDGVTNTEAFF.

This clonotype came up a few times. The chain is built from TRBV29-1 and TRBJ2-3; TRBD2 is a possible D gene (6 bases). The germline V gene encodes CDR1 SQVTM and CDR2 ANQGSEA. V dropped 4 bases and J dropped 4 bases, with 21 bases sitting between them. The CDR3 covers 16 residues. The CDR3 DNA reads as TGCAGCGTTGCTAAGACCGGGACTTCCGGAGCAGATACGCAGTATTTT. Translation: CSVAKTGTSGADTQYF.

This clonotype was detected only a few times. This chain joins TRBV3-1 and TRBJ2-5; 12 nucleotides match TRBD2. This CDR3 comprises 22 residues. V lost 0 bases to trimming and J lost 5 bases; unmatched junction nucleotides: 22. Germline CDR1 reads LGHDT; CDR2 reads YNNKEL (reference sequence). In DNA form, the CDR3 reads TGTGCCAGCAGCCAAGATCTGTCGGCTAGCGGGAGGGCCTCGGTTCTTGGGGAGACCCAGTACTTC. This gives the protein CASSQDLSASGRASVLGETQYF.

CDR3 nucleotide sequence: TGCGCCAGCAGCCCTGTTTTAGCGGGATCCTACGAGCAGTACTTC. Translated, it gives CASSPVLAGSYEQYF. V is TRBV4-3 and J is TRBJ2-7; 8 bases match TRBD2. The CDR3 loop spans 15 amino acids. Unmatched junction bases numbered 6, after V lost 4 bases and J lost 1 base. The germline V gene encodes CDR1 LGHNA and CDR2 YSLEER.